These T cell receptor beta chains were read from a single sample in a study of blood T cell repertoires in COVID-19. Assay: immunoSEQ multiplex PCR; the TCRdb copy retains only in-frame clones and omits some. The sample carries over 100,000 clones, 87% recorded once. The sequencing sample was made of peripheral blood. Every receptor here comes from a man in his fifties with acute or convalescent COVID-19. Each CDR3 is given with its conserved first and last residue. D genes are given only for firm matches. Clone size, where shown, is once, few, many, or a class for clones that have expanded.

cdr3_aa: CASRERRRETQYF
cdr3_nt: TGTGCCAGCAGAGAGCGGAGGCGAGAGACCCAGTACTTC
clone_size: few
j_call: TRBJ2-5
d_call: NA
v_call: TRBV11-3

cdr3_aa: CASGEDRPNEKLFF
cdr3_nt: TGTGCCAGCGGGGAGGACAGGCCAAATGAAAAACTGTTTTTT
clone_size: once
j_call: TRBJ1-4
d_call: TRBD1
v_call: TRBV7-9

cdr3_aa: CASRGMGAQTYNSPLHF
cdr3_nt: TGTGCCAGCAGAGGGATGGGGGCACAGACCTATAATTCACCCCTCCACTTT
clone_size: NA
j_call: TRBJ1-6
d_call: NA
v_call: TRBV28

cdr3_aa: CASSGSTSSPYEQYF
cdr3_nt: TGTGCCAGCAGCGGCTCGACTAGCAGCCCATACGAGCAGTACTTC
clone_size: NA
j_call: TRBJ2-7
d_call: TRBD2
v_call: TRBV2

cdr3_aa: CASSIRTGKQGTQYF
cdr3_nt: TGTGCCAGCAGCATACGGACAGGGAAGCAGGGTACGCAGTATTTT
clone_size: NA
j_call: TRBJ2-3
d_call: TRBD1
v_call: TRBV7-2

cdr3_aa: CASSYGTEPNEQFF
cdr3_nt: TGTGCCAGCAGCTATGGGACTGAACCCAATGAGCAGTTCTTC
clone_size: NA
j_call: TRBJ2-1
d_call: NA
v_call: TRBV11-2

cdr3_aa: CASSAGAVGTEAFF
cdr3_nt: TGTGCCAGCAGCGCTGGGGCTGTGGGCACTGAAGCTTTCTTT
clone_size: once
j_call: TRBJ1-1
d_call: NA
v_call: TRBV9

cdr3_aa: CASSLVPSGPIGELFF
cdr3_nt: TGTGCCAGCAGCTTGGTACCCAGCGGCCCTATCGGGGAGCTGTTTTTT
clone_size: once
j_call: TRBJ2-2
d_call: NA
v_call: TRBV5-5

cdr3_aa: CASSDQGSYGYTF
cdr3_nt: TGTGCCAGCAGTGATCAGGGATCCTATGGCTACACCTTC
clone_size: once
j_call: TRBJ1-2
d_call: NA
v_call: TRBV6-1

cdr3_aa: CASANAGVDQPQHF
cdr3_nt: TGTGCCAGCGCGAACGCGGGAGTAGATCAGCCCCAGCATTTT
clone_size: NA
j_call: TRBJ1-5
d_call: NA
v_call: TRBV27

cdr3_aa: CASSQDHYGYNEQFF
cdr3_nt: TGTGCCAGCAGCCAAGATCATTACGGTTACAATGAGCAGTTCTTC
clone_size: NA
j_call: TRBJ2-1
d_call: NA
v_call: TRBV3-1/TRBV3-2

cdr3_aa: CASSPRTLGSSTDTQYF
cdr3_nt: TGTGCCAGCTCACCACGCACACTAGGATCTAGCACAGATACGCAGTATTTT
clone_size: NA
j_call: TRBJ2-3
d_call: NA
v_call: TRBV18

cdr3_aa: CASTLGTRNQPQHF
cdr3_nt: TGTGCCAGCACCCTTGGGACAAGAAATCAGCCCCAGCATTTT
clone_size: NA
j_call: TRBJ1-5
d_call: NA
v_call: TRBV28

cdr3_aa: CASSYANGDYEQYF
cdr3_nt: TGTGCCAGCAGTTACGCTAACGGAGACTACGAGCAGTACTTC
clone_size: once
j_call: TRBJ2-7
d_call: NA
v_call: TRBV6-5

cdr3_aa: CSSGGTGNTGELFF
cdr3_nt: TGCAGCTCTGGCGGCACCGGTAACACCGGGGAGCTGTTTTTT
clone_size: once
j_call: TRBJ2-2
d_call: NA
v_call: TRBV29-1

cdr3_aa: CASSQSGGWTGELFF
cdr3_nt: TGTGCCAGCAGCCAATCGGGAGGGTGGACCGGGGAGCTGTTTTTT
clone_size: NA
j_call: TRBJ2-2
d_call: TRBD2
v_call: TRBV27

cdr3_aa: CSARDQGYTF
cdr3_nt: TGCAGTGCTAGAGATCAGGGCTACACCTTC
clone_size: NA
j_call: TRBJ1-2
d_call: NA
v_call: TRBV20-1

cdr3_aa: CASREDRASYEQYF
cdr3_nt: TGTGCCAGCAGAGAGGACAGGGCCTCCTACGAGCAGTACTTC
clone_size: NA
j_call: TRBJ2-7
d_call: TRBD1
v_call: TRBV2

cdr3_aa: CASSRGTEAFF
cdr3_nt: TGTGCCAGCAGTAGGGGGACTGAAGCTTTCTTT
clone_size: NA
j_call: TRBJ1-1
d_call: NA
v_call: TRBV12-3/TRBV12-4

cdr3_aa: CASSQELLLGYTF
cdr3_nt: TGTGCCAGCAGCCAAGAACTGCTCTTGGGCTACACCTTC
clone_size: NA
j_call: TRBJ1-2
d_call: NA
v_call: TRBV14

cdr3_aa: CASSLTSGRETQYF
cdr3_nt: TGTGCCAGCAGCCTAACTAGCGGGAGAGAGACCCAGTACTTC
clone_size: NA
j_call: TRBJ2-5
d_call: TRBD2
v_call: TRBV7-9

cdr3_aa: CASSLETGGNQPQHF
cdr3_nt: TGTGCCAGCAGCTTAGAGACAGGGGGCAATCAGCCCCAGCATTTT
clone_size: NA
j_call: TRBJ1-5
d_call: TRBD1
v_call: TRBV7-6

cdr3_aa: CASSLNDRRDQPQHF
cdr3_nt: TGTGCCAGCAGCTTAAATGACAGGAGAGATCAGCCCCAGCATTTT
clone_size: NA
j_call: TRBJ1-5
d_call: NA
v_call: TRBV7-3

cdr3_aa: CASSADRGGTDTQYF
cdr3_nt: TGTGCCAGCAGCGCGGACAGGGGGGGCACAGATACGCAGTATTTT
clone_size: NA
j_call: TRBJ2-3
d_call: TRBD1
v_call: TRBV5-6

cdr3_aa: CASSKDRGQPQHF
cdr3_nt: TGTGCCAGCAGCAAGGACCGGGGGCAGCCCCAGCATTTT
clone_size: NA
j_call: TRBJ1-5
d_call: NA
v_call: TRBV5-6

cdr3_aa: CASSFGQGVTDTQYF
cdr3_nt: TGTGCCAGCAGTTTTGGACAGGGGGTTACAGATACGCAGTATTTT
clone_size: NA
j_call: TRBJ2-3
d_call: TRBD1
v_call: TRBV28

cdr3_aa: CASSIGGTSAEQYF
cdr3_nt: TGTGCCAGCAGCATTGGGGGGACTAGTGCCGAGCAGTACTTC
clone_size: NA
j_call: TRBJ2-7
d_call: TRBD2
v_call: TRBV27

cdr3_aa: CATSRPGQQETQYF
cdr3_nt: TGTGCCACCAGTCGACCGGGACAACAAGAGACCCAGTACTTC
clone_size: NA
j_call: TRBJ2-5
d_call: NA
v_call: TRBV24-1

cdr3_aa: CASSLQENIQYF
cdr3_nt: TGTGCCAGCAGTTTACAGGAAAACATTCAGTACTTC
clone_size: NA
j_call: TRBJ2-4
d_call: NA
v_call: TRBV28

cdr3_aa: CASSLDSRSTDTQYF
cdr3_nt: TGCGCCAGCAGCTTGGATTCGCGGTCCACAGATACGCAGTATTTT
clone_size: NA
j_call: TRBJ2-3
d_call: NA
v_call: TRBV5-1

cdr3_aa: CASSLWHQGMGGYTF
cdr3_nt: TGTGCCAGCAGTTTATGGCATCAGGGAATGGGTGGCTACACCTTC
clone_size: NA
j_call: TRBJ1-2
d_call: NA
v_call: TRBV28

cdr3_aa: CASSPSETGELFF
cdr3_nt: TGTGCCAGCAGCCCCAGCGAGACCGGGGAGCTGTTTTTT
clone_size: NA
j_call: TRBJ2-2
d_call: NA
v_call: TRBV4-2

cdr3_aa: CASSTAGIHQPQHF
cdr3_nt: TGTGCCAGCAGTACCGCAGGGATTCATCAGCCCCAGCATTTT
clone_size: NA
j_call: TRBJ1-5
d_call: NA
v_call: TRBV27

cdr3_aa: CASSEEAGLYSNQPQHF
cdr3_nt: TGTGCCAGCAGTGAAGAGGCAGGGTTATATAGCAATCAGCCCCAGCATTTT
clone_size: NA
j_call: TRBJ1-5
d_call: NA
v_call: TRBV6-1

cdr3_aa: CASSTQLAGVVGEQYF
cdr3_nt: TGTGCCAGCAGCACCCAGCTAGCGGGAGTCGTGGGCGAGCAGTACTTC
clone_size: NA
j_call: TRBJ2-7
d_call: NA
v_call: TRBV21-1

cdr3_aa: CASSRSATSTDTQYF
cdr3_nt: TGCGCCAGCAGTCGATCAGCGACTAGCACAGATACGCAGTATTTT
clone_size: NA
j_call: TRBJ2-3
d_call: NA
v_call: TRBV10-2

cdr3_aa: CASSNGPGAREQFF
cdr3_nt: TGTGCCAGCAGTAACGGCCCCGGAGCCCGTGAGCAGTTCTTC
clone_size: once
j_call: TRBJ2-1
d_call: NA
v_call: TRBV7-8

cdr3_aa: CASSSIQGVPYEQYF
cdr3_nt: TGTGCCAGCAGCTCAATACAGGGTGTCCCCTACGAGCAGTACTTC
clone_size: NA
j_call: TRBJ2-7
d_call: NA
v_call: TRBV11-2

cdr3_aa: CASSDLYNYGYTF
cdr3_nt: TGTGCCAGCAGTGACCTCTATAACTATGGCTACACCTTC
clone_size: NA
j_call: TRBJ1-2
d_call: NA
v_call: TRBV6-1

cdr3_aa: CASTIIAASGWNEQFF
cdr3_nt: TGCGCCAGCACTATTATAGCGGCCAGTGGGTGGAATGAGCAGTTCTTC
clone_size: NA
j_call: TRBJ2-1
d_call: NA
v_call: TRBV5-1